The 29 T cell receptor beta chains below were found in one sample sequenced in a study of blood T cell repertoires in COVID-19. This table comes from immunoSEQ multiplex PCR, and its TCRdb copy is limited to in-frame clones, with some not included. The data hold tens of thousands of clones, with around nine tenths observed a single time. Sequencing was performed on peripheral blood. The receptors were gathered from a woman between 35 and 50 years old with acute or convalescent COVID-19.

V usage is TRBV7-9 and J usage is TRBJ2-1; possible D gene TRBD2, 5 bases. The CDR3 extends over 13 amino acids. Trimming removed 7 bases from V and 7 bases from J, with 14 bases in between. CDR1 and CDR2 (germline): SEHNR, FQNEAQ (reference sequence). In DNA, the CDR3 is TGTGCCAGCAACCGGGGAGACCTAAATGAGCAGTTCTTC. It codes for CASNRGDLNEQFF.

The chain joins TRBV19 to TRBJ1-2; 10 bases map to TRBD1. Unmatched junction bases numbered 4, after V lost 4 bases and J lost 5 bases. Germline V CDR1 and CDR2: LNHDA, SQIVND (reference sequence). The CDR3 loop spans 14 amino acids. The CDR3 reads CASSTGTGVYGYTF. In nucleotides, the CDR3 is TGTGCCAGTAGTACCGGGACAGGGGTATATGGCTACACCTTC. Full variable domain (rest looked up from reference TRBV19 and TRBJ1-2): DGGITQSPKYLFRKEGQNVTLSCEQNLNHDAMYWYRQDPGQGLRLIYYSQIVNDFQKGDIAEGYSVSREKKESFPLTVTSAQKNPTAFYLCASSTGTGVYGYTFGSGTRLTVV.

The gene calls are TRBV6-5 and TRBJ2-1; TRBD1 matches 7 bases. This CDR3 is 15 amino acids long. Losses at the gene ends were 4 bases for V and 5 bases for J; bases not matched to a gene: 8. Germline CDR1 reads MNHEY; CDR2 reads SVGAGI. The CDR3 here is CASSSLARGHNEQFF. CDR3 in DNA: TGTGCCAGCAGTTCGCTGGCTAGGGGGCACAATGAGCAGTTCTTC.

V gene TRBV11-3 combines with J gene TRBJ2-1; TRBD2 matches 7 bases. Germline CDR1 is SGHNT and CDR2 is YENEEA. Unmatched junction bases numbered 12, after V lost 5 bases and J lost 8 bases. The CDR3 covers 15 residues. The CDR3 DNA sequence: TGTGCCAGCAGCCCCGGACTAGGAAATAAGGATGAGCAGTTCTTC. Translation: CASSPGLGNKDEQFF.

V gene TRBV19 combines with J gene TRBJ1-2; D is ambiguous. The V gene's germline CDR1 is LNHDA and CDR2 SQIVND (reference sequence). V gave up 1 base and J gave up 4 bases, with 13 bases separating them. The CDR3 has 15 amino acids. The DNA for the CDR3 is TGTGCCAGTAGTATAGTCGGGGAAACCACCTATGGCTACACCTTC. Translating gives CASSIVGETTYGYTF.

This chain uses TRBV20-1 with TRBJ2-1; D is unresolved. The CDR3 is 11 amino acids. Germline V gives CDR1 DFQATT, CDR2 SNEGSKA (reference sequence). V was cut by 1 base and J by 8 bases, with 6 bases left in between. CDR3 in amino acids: CSARGAYEQFF. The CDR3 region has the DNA TGCAGTGCTAGAGGGGCTTATGAGCAGTTCTTC.

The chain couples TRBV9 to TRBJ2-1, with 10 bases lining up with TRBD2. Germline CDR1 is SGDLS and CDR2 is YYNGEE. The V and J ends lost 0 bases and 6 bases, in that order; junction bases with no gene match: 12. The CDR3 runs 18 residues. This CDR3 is CASSVDQRGGQLANEQFF. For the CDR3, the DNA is TGTGCCAGCAGCGTAGATCAGCGGGGGGGCCAATTGGCCAATGAGCAGTTCTTC.

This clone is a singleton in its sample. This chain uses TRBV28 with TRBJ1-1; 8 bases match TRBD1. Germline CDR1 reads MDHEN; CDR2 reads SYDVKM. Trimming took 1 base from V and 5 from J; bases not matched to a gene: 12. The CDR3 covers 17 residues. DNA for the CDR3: TGTGCCAGCAGTTTATTATCCCCCCAGGGGGCGAGAACTGAAGCTTTCTTT. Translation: CASSLLSPQGARTEAFF. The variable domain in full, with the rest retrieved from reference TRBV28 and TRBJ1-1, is DVKVTQSSRYLVKRTGEKVFLECVQDMDHENMFWYRQDPGLGLRLIYFSYDVKMKEKGDIPEGYSVSREKKERFSLILESASTNQTSMYLCASSLLSPQGARTEAFFGQGTRLTVV.

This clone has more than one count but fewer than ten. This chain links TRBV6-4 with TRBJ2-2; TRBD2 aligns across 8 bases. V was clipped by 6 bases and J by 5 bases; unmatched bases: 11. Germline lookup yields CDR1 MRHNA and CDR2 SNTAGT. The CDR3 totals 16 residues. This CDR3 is CASSPSGGAGTGELFF. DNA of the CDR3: TGTGCCAGCAGCCCCTCCGGGGGGGCCGGAACCGGGGAGCTGTTTTTT.

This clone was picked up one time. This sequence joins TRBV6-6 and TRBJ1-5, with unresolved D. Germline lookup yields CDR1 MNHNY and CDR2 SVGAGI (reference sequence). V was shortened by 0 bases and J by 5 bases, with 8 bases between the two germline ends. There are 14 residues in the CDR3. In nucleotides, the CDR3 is TGTGCCAGCAGTTACTCGAGTCCTGATCAGCCCCAGCATTTT. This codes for CASSYSSPDQPQHF.

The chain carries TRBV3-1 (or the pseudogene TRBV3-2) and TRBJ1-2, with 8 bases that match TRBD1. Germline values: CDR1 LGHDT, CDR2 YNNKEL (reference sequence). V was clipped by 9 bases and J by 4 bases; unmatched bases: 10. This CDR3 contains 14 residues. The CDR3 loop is CASAGGPSTYGYTF. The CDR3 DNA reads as TGTGCCAGTGCAGGGGGCCCTTCTACCTATGGCTACACCTTC.

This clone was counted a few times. CDR3: CASSLTSGNSPLHF. CDR3 DNA sequence: TGCGCCAGCAGCTTGACCTCAGGGAATTCACCCCTCCACTTT. V is TRBV5-1 and J is TRBJ1-6; weak D call: TRBD1 (5 bases). Between the trimmed V and J ends, which lost 1 base and 7 bases, there was a span of 9 bases. Germline V CDR1 and CDR2: SGHRS, YFSETQ. The CDR3 length is 14 residues.

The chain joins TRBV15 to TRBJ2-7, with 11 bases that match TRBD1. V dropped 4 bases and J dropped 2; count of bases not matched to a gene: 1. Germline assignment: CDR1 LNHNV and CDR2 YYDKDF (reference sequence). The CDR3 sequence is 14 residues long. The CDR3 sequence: CATSTDRGPYEQYF. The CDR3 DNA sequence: TGTGCCACCAGCACGGACAGGGGGCCCTACGAGCAGTACTTC.

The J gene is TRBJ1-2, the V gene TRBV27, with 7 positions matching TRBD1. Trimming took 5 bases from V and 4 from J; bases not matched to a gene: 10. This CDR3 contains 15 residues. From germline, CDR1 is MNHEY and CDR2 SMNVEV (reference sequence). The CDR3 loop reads CASSTRQGRVYGYTF. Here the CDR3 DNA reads TGTGCCAGCAGTACCCGACAGGGTAGGGTCTATGGCTACACCTTC.

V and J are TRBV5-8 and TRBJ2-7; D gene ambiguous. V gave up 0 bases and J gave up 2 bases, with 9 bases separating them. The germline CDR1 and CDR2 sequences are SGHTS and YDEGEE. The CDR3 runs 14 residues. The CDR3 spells CASSLVGVTYEQYF. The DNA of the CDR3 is TGTGCCAGCAGCTTGGTTGGAGTGACCTACGAGCAGTACTTC.

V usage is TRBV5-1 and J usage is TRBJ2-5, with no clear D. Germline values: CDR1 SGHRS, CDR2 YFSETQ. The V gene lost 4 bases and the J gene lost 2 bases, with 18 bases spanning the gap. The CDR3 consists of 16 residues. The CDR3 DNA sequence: TGCGCCAGCAGCCCAATCCTCCCAGCGAGACAAGAGACCCAGTACTTC. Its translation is CASSPILPARQETQYF. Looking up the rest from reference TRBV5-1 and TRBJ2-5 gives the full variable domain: KAGVTQTPRYLIKTRGQQVTLSCSPISGHRSVSWYQQTPGQGLQFLFEYFSETQRNKGNFPGRFSGRQFSNSRSEMNVSTLELGDSALYLCASSPILPARQETQYFGPGTRLLVL.

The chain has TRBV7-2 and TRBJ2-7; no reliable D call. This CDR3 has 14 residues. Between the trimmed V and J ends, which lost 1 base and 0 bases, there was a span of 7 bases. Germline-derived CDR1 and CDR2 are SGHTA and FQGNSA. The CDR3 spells CASSLVQFSYEQYF. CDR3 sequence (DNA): TGTGCCAGCAGCTTAGTACAGTTCTCCTACGAGCAGTACTTC.

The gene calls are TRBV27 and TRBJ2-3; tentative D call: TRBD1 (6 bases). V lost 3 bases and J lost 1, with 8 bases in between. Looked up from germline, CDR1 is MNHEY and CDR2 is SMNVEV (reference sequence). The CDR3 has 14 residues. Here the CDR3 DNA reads TGTGCCAGCAGTTTGAACAGGGGCACAGATACGCAGTATTTT. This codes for CASSLNRGTDTQYF.

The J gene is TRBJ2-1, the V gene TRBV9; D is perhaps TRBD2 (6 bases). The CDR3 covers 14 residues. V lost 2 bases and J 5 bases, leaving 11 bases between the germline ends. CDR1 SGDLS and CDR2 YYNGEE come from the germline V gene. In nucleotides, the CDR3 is TGTGCCAGCAGCGTGGGACTGGGAGACAATGAGCAGTTCTTC. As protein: CASSVGLGDNEQFF.

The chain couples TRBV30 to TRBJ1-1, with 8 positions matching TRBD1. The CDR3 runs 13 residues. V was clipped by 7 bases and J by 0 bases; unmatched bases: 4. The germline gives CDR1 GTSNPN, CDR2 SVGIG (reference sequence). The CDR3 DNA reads TGTGCCTTCGGGACAGGTATGAACACTGAAGCTTTCTTT. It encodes CAFGTGMNTEAFF.

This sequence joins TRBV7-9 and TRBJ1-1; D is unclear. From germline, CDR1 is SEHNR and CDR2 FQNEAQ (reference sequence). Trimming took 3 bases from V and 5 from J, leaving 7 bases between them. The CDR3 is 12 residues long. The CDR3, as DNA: TGTGCCAGCAGCTTTGGGAGGACTGAAGCTTTCTTT. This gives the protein CASSFGRTEAFF.

The CDR3 DNA reads as TGTGCCAGCATCAGAAGTTTTGGGAGTAGGGACACCATATATTTT. It yields the protein CASIRSFGSRDTIYF. The chain joins TRBV2 to TRBJ1-3; D call uncertain. Trimming stripped 7 bases from V and 8 bases from J, with 21 bases between. This CDR3 spans 15 amino acids. Germline V gives CDR1 SNHLY, CDR2 FYNNEI.

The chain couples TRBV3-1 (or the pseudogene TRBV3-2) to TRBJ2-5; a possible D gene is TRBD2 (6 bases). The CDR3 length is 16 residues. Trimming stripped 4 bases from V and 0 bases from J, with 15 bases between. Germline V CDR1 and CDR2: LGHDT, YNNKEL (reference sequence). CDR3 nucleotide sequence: TGTGCCAGCAGCCCCCGTGGTAGCGGCTACCAAGAGACCCAGTACTTC. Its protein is CASSPRGSGYQETQYF.

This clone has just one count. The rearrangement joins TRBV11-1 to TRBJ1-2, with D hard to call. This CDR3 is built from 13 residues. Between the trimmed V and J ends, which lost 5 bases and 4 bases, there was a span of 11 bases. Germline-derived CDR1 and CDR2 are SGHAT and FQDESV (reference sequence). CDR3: CASSPYGGYGYTF. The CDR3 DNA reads TGTGCCAGCAGCCCTTACGGAGGCTATGGCTACACCTTC.

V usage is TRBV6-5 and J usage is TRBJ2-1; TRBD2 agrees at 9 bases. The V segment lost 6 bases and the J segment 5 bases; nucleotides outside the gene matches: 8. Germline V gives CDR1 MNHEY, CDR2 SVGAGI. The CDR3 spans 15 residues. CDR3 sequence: CASRAGTSLNNEQFF. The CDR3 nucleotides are TGTGCCAGCAGGGCCGGGACTAGCTTAAACAATGAGCAGTTCTTC.

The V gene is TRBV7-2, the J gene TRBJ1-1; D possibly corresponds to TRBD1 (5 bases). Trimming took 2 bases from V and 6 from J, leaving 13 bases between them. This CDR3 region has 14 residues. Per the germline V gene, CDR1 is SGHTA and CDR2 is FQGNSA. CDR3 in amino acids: CASSLTRGGAEAFF. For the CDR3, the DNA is TGTGCCAGCAGCTTAACTCGGGGGGGTGCTGAAGCTTTCTTT.

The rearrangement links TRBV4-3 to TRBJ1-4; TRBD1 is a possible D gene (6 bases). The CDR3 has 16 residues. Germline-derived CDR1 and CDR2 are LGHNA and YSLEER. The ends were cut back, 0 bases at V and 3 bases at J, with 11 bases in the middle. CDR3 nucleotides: TGCGCCAGCAGCCAAGATTTCAGGGGCTCTAATGAAAAACTGTTTTTT. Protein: CASSQDFRGSNEKLFF.

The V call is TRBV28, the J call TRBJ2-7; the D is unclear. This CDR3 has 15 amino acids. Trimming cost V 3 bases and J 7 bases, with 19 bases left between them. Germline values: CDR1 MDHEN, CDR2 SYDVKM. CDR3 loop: CASSFPGSPQEEQYF. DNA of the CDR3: TGTGCCAGCAGTTTCCCCGGAAGCCCGCAGGAAGAGCAGTACTTC.

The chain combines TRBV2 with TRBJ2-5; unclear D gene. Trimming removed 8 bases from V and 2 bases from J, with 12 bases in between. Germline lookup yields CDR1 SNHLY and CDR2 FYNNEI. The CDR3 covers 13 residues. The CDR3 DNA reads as TGTGCCAGCCTAAGGAGCGAGCAAGAGACCCAGTACTTC. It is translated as CASLRSEQETQYF.